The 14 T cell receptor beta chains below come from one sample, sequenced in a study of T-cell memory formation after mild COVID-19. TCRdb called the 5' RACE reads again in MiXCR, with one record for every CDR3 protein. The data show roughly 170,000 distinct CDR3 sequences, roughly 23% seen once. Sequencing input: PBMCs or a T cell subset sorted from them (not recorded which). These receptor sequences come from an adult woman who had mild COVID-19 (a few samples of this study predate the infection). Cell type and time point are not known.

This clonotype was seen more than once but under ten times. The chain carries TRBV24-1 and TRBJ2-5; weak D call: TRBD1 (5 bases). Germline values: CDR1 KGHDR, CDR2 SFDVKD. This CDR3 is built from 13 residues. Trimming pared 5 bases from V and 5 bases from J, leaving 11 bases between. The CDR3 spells CATSVGVPETQYF. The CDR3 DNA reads TGTGCCACCAGTGTAGGGGTTCCGGAGACCCAGTACTTC.

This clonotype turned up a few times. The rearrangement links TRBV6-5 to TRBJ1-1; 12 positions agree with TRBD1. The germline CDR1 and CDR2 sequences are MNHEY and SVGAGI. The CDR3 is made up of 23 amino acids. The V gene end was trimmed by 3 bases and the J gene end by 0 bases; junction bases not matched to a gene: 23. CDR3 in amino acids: CASSYLVEPGTGGNGLMNTEAFF. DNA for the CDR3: TGTGCCAGCAGTTATCTCGTTGAGCCCGGGACAGGGGGCAATGGTTTAATGAACACTGAAGCTTTCTTT.

The CDR3 region is CASSQGTSGGYEQYF. In DNA form, the CDR3 reads TGCGCCAGCAGCCAAGGGACTAGCGGGGGCTACGAGCAGTACTTC. The chain combines TRBV4-3 with TRBJ2-7; 13 bases are shared with TRBD2. The length of the CDR3 is 15 residues. The trim removed 1 base at V and 3 bases at J, leaving 0 bases unmatched. CDR1 and CDR2 from the germline V gene are LGHNA and YSLEER.

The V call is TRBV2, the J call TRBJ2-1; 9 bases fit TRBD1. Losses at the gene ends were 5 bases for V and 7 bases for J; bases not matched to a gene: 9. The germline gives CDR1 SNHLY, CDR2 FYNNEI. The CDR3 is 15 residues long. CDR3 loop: CASSPGTGYFNEQFF. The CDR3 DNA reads TGTGCCAGCAGTCCCGGGACAGGGTATTTTAATGAGCAGTTCTTC.

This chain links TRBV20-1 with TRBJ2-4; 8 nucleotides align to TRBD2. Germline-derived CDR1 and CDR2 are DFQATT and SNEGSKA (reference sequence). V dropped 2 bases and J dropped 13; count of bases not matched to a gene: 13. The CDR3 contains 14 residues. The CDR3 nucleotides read TGCAGTGCTAGAACCGGGACTAGTTATTTTCAACAGTACTTC. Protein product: CSARTGTSYFQQYF.

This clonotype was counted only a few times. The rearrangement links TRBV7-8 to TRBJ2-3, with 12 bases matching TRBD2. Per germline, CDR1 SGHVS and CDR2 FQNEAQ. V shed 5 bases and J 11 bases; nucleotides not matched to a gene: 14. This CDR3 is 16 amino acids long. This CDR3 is CASSPGLAGLKKRQYF. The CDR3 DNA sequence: TGTGCCAGCAGCCCTGGACTAGCGGGGCTCAAAAAGAGGCAGTATTTT.

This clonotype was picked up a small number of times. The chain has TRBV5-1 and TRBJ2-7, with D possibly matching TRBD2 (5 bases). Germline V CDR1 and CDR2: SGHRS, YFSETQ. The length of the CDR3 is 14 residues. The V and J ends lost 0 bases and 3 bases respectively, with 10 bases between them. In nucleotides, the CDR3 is TGCGCCAGCAGCTTGGCCCTGGACTTCTACGAGCAGTACTTC. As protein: CASSLALDFYEQYF.

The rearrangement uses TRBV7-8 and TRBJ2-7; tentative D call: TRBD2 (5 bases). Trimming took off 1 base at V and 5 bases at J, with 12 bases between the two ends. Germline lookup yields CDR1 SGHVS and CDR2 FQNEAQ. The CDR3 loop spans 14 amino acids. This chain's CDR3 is CASSLVPRENEQYF. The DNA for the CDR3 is TGTGCCAGCAGCTTAGTTCCCCGGGAAAACGAGCAGTACTTC.

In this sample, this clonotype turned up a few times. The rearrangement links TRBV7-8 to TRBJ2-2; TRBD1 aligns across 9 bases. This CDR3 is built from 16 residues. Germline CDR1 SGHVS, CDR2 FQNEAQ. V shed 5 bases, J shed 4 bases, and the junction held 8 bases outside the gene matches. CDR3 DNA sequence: TGTGCCAGCAGCAAGGGACAGGGAGTGGGCACCGGGGAGCTGTTTTTT. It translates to CASSKGQGVGTGELFF.

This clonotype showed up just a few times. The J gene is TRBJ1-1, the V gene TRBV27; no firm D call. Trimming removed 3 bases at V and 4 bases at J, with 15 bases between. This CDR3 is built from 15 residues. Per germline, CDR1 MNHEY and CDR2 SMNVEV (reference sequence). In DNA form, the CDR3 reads TGTGCCAGCAGTTTTGCCCGACGAACGAGCACTGAAGCTTTCTTT. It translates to CASSFARRTSTEAFF.

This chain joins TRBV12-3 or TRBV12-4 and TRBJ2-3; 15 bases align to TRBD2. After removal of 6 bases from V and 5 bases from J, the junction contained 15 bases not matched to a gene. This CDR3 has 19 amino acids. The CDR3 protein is CASRSIGLAGGPFIDTQYF. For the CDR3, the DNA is TGTGCCAGCAGATCAATTGGACTAGCGGGAGGGCCTTTTATAGATACGCAGTATTTT.

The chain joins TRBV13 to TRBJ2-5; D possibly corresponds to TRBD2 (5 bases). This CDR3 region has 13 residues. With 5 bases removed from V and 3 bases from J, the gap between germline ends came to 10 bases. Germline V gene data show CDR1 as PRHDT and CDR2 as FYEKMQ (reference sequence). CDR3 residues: CASSHERKETQYF. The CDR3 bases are TGTGCCAGCAGCCACGAGCGGAAAGAGACCCAGTACTTC. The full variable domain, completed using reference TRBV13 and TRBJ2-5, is AAGVIQSPRHLIKEKRETATLKCYPIPRHDTVYWYQQGPGQDPQFLISFYEKMQSDKGSIPDRFSAQQFSDYHSELNMSSLELGDSALYFCASSHERKETQYFGPGTRLLVL.

CDR3 protein: CASSPGTGGGIQYF. CDR3 nucleotide sequence: TGTGCCAGCAGCCCAGGGACAGGGGGAGGCATTCAGTACTTC. The chain links TRBV7-2 to TRBJ2-4; 11 bases match TRBD1. V trimming: 5 bases; J trimming: 9 bases; junction bases outside the gene matches: 6. The V gene's germline CDR1 is SGHTA and CDR2 FQGNSA. The CDR3 loop spans 14 amino acids.

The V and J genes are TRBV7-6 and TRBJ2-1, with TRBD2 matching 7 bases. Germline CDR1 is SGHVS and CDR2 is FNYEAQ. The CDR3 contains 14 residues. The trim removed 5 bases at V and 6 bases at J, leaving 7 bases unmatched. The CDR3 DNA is TGTGCCAGCAGCAACCTAGCGGCCCTCAATGAGCAGTTCTTC. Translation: CASSNLAALNEQFF.